Each of the 8 T cell receptor beta chains below was sequenced from the same sample in a study of CD8 T cells in ankylosing spondylitis. TCRdb recomputed calls from the 5' RACE reads with MiXCR, one row per CDR3 protein. There are 150,000 to 200,000 distinct CDR3 sequences in the sample; approximately 32% occur only once, and 6% lies in the top ten. Sequencing input: synovial fluid, either unsorted or a sorted T cell fraction (not recorded which). Every receptor here comes from a male donor with ankylosing spondylitis.

This clonotype was seen a handful of times. Mismatch with germline at one junction end may stem from a read error. The chain recombines TRBV18 with TRBJ1-1; tentative D call: TRBD1 (6 bases). The length of the CDR3 is 13 residues. Germline CDR1 reads KGHSH; CDR2 reads LQKENI. The CDR3: CASSANRDTEAFF. CDR3 in DNA: TGTGCCAGCTCGGCAAACAGGGACACTGAAGCTTTTTTT.

This clonotype was found many times. This chain uses TRBV3-1 with TRBJ1-2, with unresolved D. In germline, CDR1 is LGHDT, CDR2 YNNKEL (reference sequence). V dropped 4 bases and J dropped 2 bases, with 8 bases sitting between them. This CDR3 region has 13 residues. CDR3 DNA sequence: TGTGCCAGCAGCCCAACTTCAAACTATGGCTACACCTTC. Its protein is CASSPTSNYGYTF.

The sample holds many counts of this clonotype. This chain joins TRBV19 and TRBJ2-2, with TRBD1 as a possible D gene (6 bases). There are 17 residues in the CDR3. In germline, CDR1 is LNHDA, CDR2 SQIVND (reference sequence). Trimming pared 4 bases from V and 1 base from J, leaving 16 bases between. The CDR3 sequence is CASSTPTRGWNTGELFF. The CDR3 bases are TGTGCCAGTAGTACCCCGACGAGGGGGTGGAACACCGGGGAGCTGTTTTTT.

The CDR3 DNA reads as TGCGCCAGCCAAGTTTCAGGGGGTTACAATGAGCAGTTCTTC. It specifies CASQVSGGYNEQFF. V and J are TRBV5-1 and TRBJ2-1; 7 bases are a match to TRBD1. This CDR3 contains 14 residues. The germline V gene encodes CDR1 SGHRS and CDR2 YFSETQ. Trimming at V came to 7 bases and at J to 4 bases, leaving 8 bases not matched to a gene.

This clonotype was observed a few times. The chain carries TRBV29-1 and TRBJ1-2, with D maybe TRBD1 (6 bases). V was pared by 2 bases and J by 7 bases, with 11 bases between. The V gene's germline CDR1 is SQVTM and CDR2 ANQGSEA. This CDR3 contains 12 residues. CDR3 DNA sequence: TGCAGCGTTGAAATGGGACACCTTGGCTACACCTTC. This sequence encodes CSVEMGHLGYTF.

The chain uses TRBV7-8 and TRBJ1-5; 8 bases are shared with TRBD1. The trim removed 4 bases at V and 5 bases at J, leaving 4 bases unmatched. Germline V gene sequence: CDR1 SGHVS, CDR2 FQNEAQ. This CDR3 is built from 14 residues. In DNA form, the CDR3 reads TGTGCCAGCAGCTCGGACAGGGACTATCAGCCCCAGCATTTT. It codes for CASSSDRDYQPQHF.

This clonotype appeared many times. The chain combines TRBV20-1 with TRBJ2-7; D unresolved. The CDR3 totals 12 residues. The ends were cut back, 1 base at V and 0 bases at J, with 4 bases in the middle. Germline V gives CDR1 DFQATT, CDR2 SNEGSKA (reference sequence). The CDR3 region is CSARGHSYEQYF. DNA for the CDR3: TGCAGTGCTAGAGGACACTCCTACGAGCAGTACTTC.

There are a few counts of this clonotype. This chain connects TRBV20-1 to TRBJ1-2, with a possible D match to TRBD1 (6 bases). V dropped 1 base and J dropped 4 bases, with 7 bases sitting between them. Germline assignment: CDR1 DFQATT and CDR2 SNEGSKA (reference sequence). The length of the CDR3 is 12 residues. CDR3 bases: TGCAGTGCTAGAGTCAGGGGCTATGGCTACACCTTC. Protein sequence: CSARVRGYGYTF.